This T cell receptor beta chain was obtained from a study of human T cells and chemical hapten exposure (dated by TCRdb to the early 2020s). Context from the whole study: For sensitization, 2% DPC in acetone was applied to a 2 cm by 2 cm area of upper inner arm skin. Throughout the approximately 25-week study period, patients were also given weekly therapeutic DPC doses on the scalp. Patch testing was done on the upper back using Finn chambers containing 0.01% DPC, and results were scored after 6 days according to International Contact Dermatitis Research Group standards. Most of the patients in the cohort were female, and the cohort covered alopecia areata with under or over 50% scalp involvement, alopecia totalis and alopecia universalis. Libraries were combined into a pool for sequencing, and differences in TCR yield between samples came mainly from small differences in library volumes within the pool. This study followed changes in the peripheral blood TCR repertoire in vivo during primary and secondary sensitization of alopecia patients to the hapten diphenylcyclopropenone (DPC). Patient blood was sampled pre-sensitization (week 0) and at 2, 6 and about 24 weeks after DPC sensitization. Around 30 alopecia patients provided blood for TCR sequencing at one to four time points (pre-sensitization, 2, 6 and 24 weeks).

This clonotype was recorded at least ten times. This clone's antigen is unknown. Per-base qualities were not stored, and no clone one base away is much larger. CDR1 is given as LGHNA and CDR2 as YSLEER, both from the germline V gene. Including the terminal cysteine and phenylalanine, the CDR3 comprises 17 residues. Here the CDR3 DNA is all that survives: 51 bases in frame from base 1. For this chain, trimming is 5 bases at the V end and 4 bases at the J end, and the number of junction bases without a gene match is 7. Overall study outcomes, separate from this receptor: Patch test score correlated positively with the number of PT1 expanded TCRs, reaching significance at thresholds 8, 16 and 32 but not at 4. Expanded TCRs formed significantly more large CDR3 similarity clusters than pre-sensitization or healthy control sets, consistent with antigen-driven responses. The number of TCRs above 1 in 1000 frequency did not change with DPC sensitization; there was no evidence of global repertoire structure alterations. Alopecia, a presumed autoimmune disease, was present in all patients, so the immune response of the patients might differ from that of healthy individuals. After repeated subsampling, changes were observed in the strength of the expansion versus patch-test correlation and in the threshold at which the correlation became significant.

In the paper's terms, the time point label means: pre-sensitization, week 0. This specimen's treatment or condition label, per the study, means: therapeutic diphenylcyclopropenone sensitization with weekly scalp DPC. At each patch-test visit, blood was drawn before the patch test was applied. To be eligible, patients had to be aged 18 to 70, diagnosed with alopecia and judged suitable for DPC therapy, while pregnant patients were excluded. Total RNA was extracted from unfractionated whole blood collected in Tempus Blood RNA tubes. Receptor libraries were prepared by RACE. This sample was sequenced with a NextSeq 500. Library preparation attached unique molecular identifiers to individual cDNA molecules for quantitative, reproducible TCR counting. For every blood RNA sample, sequencing covered both the TCR alpha and TCR beta chains. Regarding the original processing steps: The median number of TCRs per sample was 95,638, ranging from roughly 23,224 to 690,600. The Decombinator software suite was used to annotate the V, J and CDR3 of the TCR reads. For PS versus PT1 abundance plots, all samples were subsampled to the same number of TCRs (28,000). TCRs were defined as expanded if absent before sensitization and observed at least eight times at the 2-week time point. Clones were called with MiXCR by TCRdb after fastp trimmed the public reads at Q25, and only in-frame beta chains were retained. Rows are combined by CDR3 protein, so each entry shows the most common genes and DNA. These V and J calls are TCRdb output, not the study's own analysis. The sample data list approximately 320,000 distinct CDR3 sequences, and 5% to 6.5% of these were observed just once. 7% to 10% of the sample is held by the ten biggest clonotypes.

The receptor's source is a woman between 18 and 30 years old with alopecia areata. Some clones in this sample may be carry-over from other donors' samples. The V gene is TRBV4-3 and the J gene is TRBJ2-6, with 11 bases matching TRBD1. The source material was whole blood, sampled in connection with sensitization to the hapten diphenylcyclopropenone (DPC). The CDR3 protein: CASSGRTGGDGANVLTF. Read as DNA, the sequence is TGCGCCAGCAGCGGCCGGACAGGGGGCGACGGGGCCAACGTCCTGACTTTC.